This entry lists 3 T cell receptor beta chains sequenced from one sample in a study of spatial heterogeneity in lung cancer. Indicated time point: sample taken at primary tumor resection. Sequencing covered unsorted whole RNA taken from tumor, nontumor lung or frozen PBMC. TCRdb ran MiXCR on the 5' RACE reads and lists one entry per CDR3 protein. Here the sample spans roughly 70,000 distinct CDR3 sequences, 10% to 15% being singletons. Sequenced material: PBMCs, taken at surgery. Receptor source: a male donor with early-stage non-small cell lung cancer.

This clonotype was observed a handful of times. The V gene is TRBV6-6, the J gene TRBJ2-3; D is unclear. Germline CDR1 reads MNHNY; CDR2 reads SVGAGI (reference sequence). The CDR3 is 17 residues long. Trimming stripped 10 bases from V and 4 bases from J, with 27 bases between. CDR3 sequence: CATKRMKNGPIADTQYF. The CDR3 DNA follows: TGTGCCACCAAAAGGATGAAGAATGGACCCATCGCAGATACGCAGTATTTT.

There are a few counts of this clonotype. The J gene is TRBJ1-1, the V gene TRBV12-3 or TRBV12-4; D possibly corresponds to TRBD1 (5 bases). The CDR3 has 14 residues. V was pared by 7 bases and J by 5 bases, with 17 bases between. The CDR3 bases are TGTGCCAGCACCTTCGGGGGGGGAGAAACTGAAGCTTTCTTT. It is translated as CASTFGGGETEAFF.

This sequence joins TRBV18 and TRBJ2-6; 9 nucleotides align to TRBD2. CDR1 is KGHSH and CDR2 is LQKENI in the germline V gene. V lost 4 bases, J lost 0 bases, and 7 bases stayed unmatched. This CDR3 contains 18 residues. The CDR3 DNA follows: TGTGCCAGCTCACGATCAATTAGCGGGAGCTCTGGGGCCAACGTCCTGACTTTC. Encoded protein: CASSRSISGSSGANVLTF. Together with reference TRBV18 and TRBJ2-6, the CDR3 gives the full variable domain: NAGVMQNPRHLVRRRGQEARLRCSPMKGHSHVYWYRQLPEEGLKFMVYLQKENIIDESGMPKERFSAEFPKEGPSILRIQQVVRGDSAAYFCASSRSISGSSGANVLTFGAGSRLTVL.